These 6 T cell receptor beta chains originate from one sample sequenced in a study of radiation and T cells in renal cell carcinoma. The sample's time point: blood 4 weeks post-SBRT, at nephrectomy. The treatment is: 15 Gy SBRT to primary tumor, nephrectomy 4 weeks later. The data were produced by immunoSEQ multiplex PCR, yet TCRdb's version contains in-frame clones alone and is incomplete. Among about 78,000 clones listed, 89% were seen once. This material consisted of blood, taken from a patient whose treatment included radiotherapy and nephrectomy. Receptors originate from a woman aged 70-85 years with renal cell carcinoma.

The CDR3, as DNA: TGTGCCAGTAGTCCCCGGACTAGCGGGGAGAACAGATACACGCAGTATTTT. Translation gives CASSPRTSGENRYTQYF. The V gene is TRBV19, the J gene TRBJ2-3, with 12 bases matching TRBD2. Per the germline V gene, CDR1 is LNHDA and CDR2 is SQIVND (reference sequence). J was trimmed by 9 bases and V by 5 bases; bases with no gene match: 15. This CDR3 comprises 17 residues.

J is TRBJ2-5 and V is TRBV9, with D possibly being TRBD1 or TRBD2 (5 bases each). This CDR3 is built from 14 residues. V was clipped by 4 bases and J by 4 bases, with 14 bases between them. Germline V gives CDR1 SGDLS, CDR2 YYNGEE. The chain's CDR3 is CASSPGPPPETQYF. The DNA for the CDR3 is TGTGCCAGCAGCCCGGGACCGCCCCCAGAGACCCAGTACTTC.

The rearrangement joins TRBV4-1 to TRBJ1-5, with a tentative D call TRBD1 (6 bases). Deletions cut 0 bases from V and 7 bases from J, with 10 bases between. CDR3 length: 14 residues. Germline lookup yields CDR1 MGHRA and CDR2 YSYEKL. The CDR3 DNA follows: TGCGCCAGCAGCCAAGATATTAGGGGGCAGCCCCAGCATTTT. Its translation: CASSQDIRGQPQHF.

J is TRBJ2-2 and V is TRBV19; TRBD1 matches at 7 bases. The CDR3 totals 15 residues. Trimming removed 4 bases from V and 3 bases from J; junction bases left unmatched: 5. Germline CDR1 is LNHDA and CDR2 is SQIVND (reference sequence). The CDR3 here is CASSTRQGYTGELFF. CDR3 in DNA: TGTGCCAGTAGTACAAGACAGGGATACACCGGGGAGCTGTTTTTT.

The chain has TRBV7-3 and TRBJ1-1, with 8 bases fitting TRBD1. The length of the CDR3 is 14 residues. CDR1 is SGHTA, CDR2 FQGTGA, per germline. V shed 2 bases and J 3 bases; nucleotides not matched to a gene: 2. CDR3 sequence reads: CASSLQGADTEAFF. The CDR3 bases are TGTGCCAGCAGCTTACAGGGGGCGGACACTGAAGCTTTCTTT.

V is TRBV23-1 and J is TRBJ2-1; D not certain. TRBV23-1 carries the ORF label, with uncertain function. The V end lost 4 bases, the J end lost 1 base, and 11 bases lay between the germline ends. This CDR3 contains 15 residues. The CDR3 here is CASSPGSLSYNEQFF. CDR3 nucleotide sequence: TGCGCCAGCAGTCCGGGCAGTTTATCCTACAATGAGCAGTTCTTC.